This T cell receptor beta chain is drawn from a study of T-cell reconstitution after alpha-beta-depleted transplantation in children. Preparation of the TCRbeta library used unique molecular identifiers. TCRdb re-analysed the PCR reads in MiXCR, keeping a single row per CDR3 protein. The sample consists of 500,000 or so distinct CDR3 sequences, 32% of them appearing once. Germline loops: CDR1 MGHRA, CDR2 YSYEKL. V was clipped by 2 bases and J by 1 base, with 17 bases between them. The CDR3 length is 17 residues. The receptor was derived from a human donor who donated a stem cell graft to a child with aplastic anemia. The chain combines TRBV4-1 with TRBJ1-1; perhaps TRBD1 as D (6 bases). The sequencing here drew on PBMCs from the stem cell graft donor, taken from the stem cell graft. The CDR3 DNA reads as TGCGCCAGCAGCCAACCGGGACACCAAAGCAGGAACACTGAAGCTTTCTTT. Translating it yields CASSQPGHQSRNTEAFF.